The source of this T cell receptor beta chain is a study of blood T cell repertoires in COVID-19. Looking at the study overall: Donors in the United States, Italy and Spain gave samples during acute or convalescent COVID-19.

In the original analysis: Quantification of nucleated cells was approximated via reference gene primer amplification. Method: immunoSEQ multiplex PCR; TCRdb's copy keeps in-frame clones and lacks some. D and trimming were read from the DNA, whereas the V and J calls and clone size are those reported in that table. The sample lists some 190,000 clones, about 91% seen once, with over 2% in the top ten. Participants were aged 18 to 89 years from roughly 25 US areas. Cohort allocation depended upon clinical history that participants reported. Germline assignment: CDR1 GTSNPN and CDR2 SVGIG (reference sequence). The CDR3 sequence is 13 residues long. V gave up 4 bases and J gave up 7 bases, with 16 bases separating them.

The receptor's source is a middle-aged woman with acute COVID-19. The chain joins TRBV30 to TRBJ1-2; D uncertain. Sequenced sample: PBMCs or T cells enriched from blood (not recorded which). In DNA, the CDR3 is TGTGCCTGGACTGGTGGGTCCTGGGCTGGCTACACCTTC. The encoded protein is CAWTGGSWAGYTF.